This passage covers 10 T cell receptor beta chains from one sample sequenced in a study of T cell repertoires in cytomegalovirus infection (dated by TCRdb to between 2018 and 2020). Instrument used: Illumina HiSeq 1500. The public reads were quality trimmed at Q25 with fastp and then assembled into clones with MiXCR by TCRdb, keeping productive beta chains. Rows with one shared CDR3 protein collapse into an entry with the most common genes and DNA. This sample has around 490,000 distinct CDR3 sequences in its table, and 26% of those were observed once. The ten top clones hold less than 15% of the sample. Sequencing was carried out using PBMCs. These receptors were collected from a human donor in good health (CMV status not recorded). Some clones in this sample may be carry-over from other donors' samples.

CDR3 loop: CASSSWTGILANYGYTF. Here the CDR3 DNA reads TGTGCCAGCAGCTCATGGACAGGCATACTCGCTAACTATGGCTACACCTTC. This chain uses TRBV7-2 with TRBJ1-2, with 7 bases identical to TRBD1. CDR1 and CDR2 (germline): SGHTA, FQGNSA. V was pared by 4 bases and J by 0 bases, with 11 bases of the junction left unmatched. The CDR3 has 17 amino acids. Filled out from reference TRBV7-2 and TRBJ1-2, the complete variable domain reads GAGVSQSPSNKVTEKGKDVELRCDPISGHTALYWYRQSLGQGLEFLIYFQGNSAPDKSGLPSDRFSAERTGGSVSTLTIQRTQQEDSAVYLCASSSWTGILANYGYTFGSGTRLTVV.

This clonotype was observed a few times. The gene calls are TRBV10-3 and TRBJ2-2, with a possible D match to TRBD2 (5 bases). The V gene lost 4 bases and the J gene lost 1 base, with 10 bases spanning the gap. This CDR3 has 15 residues. Germline V lookup: CDR1 ENHRY, CDR2 SYGVKD. CDR3 region: CAISGSSLNTGELFF. In DNA, the CDR3 is TGTGCCATCAGTGGGTCTAGCCTGAACACCGGGGAGCTGTTTTTT.

This rearrangement joins TRBV4-1 to TRBJ2-3, with D uncertain. This CDR3 is 14 amino acids long. With 1 base removed from V and 3 bases from J, the gap between germline ends came to 8 bases. Germline CDR1 and CDR2: MGHRA and YSYEKL. This CDR3 reads CASSQVVRTDTQYF. DNA of the CDR3: TGCGCCAGCAGCCAAGTCGTGAGGACAGATACGCAGTATTTT.

This clonotype was seen only a few times. The V call is TRBV11-3, the J call TRBJ2-5, with TRBD2 identical over 9 bases. The CDR3 contains 14 residues. CDR1 SGHNT and CDR2 YENEEA come from the germline V gene. Losses at the gene ends were 5 bases for V and 7 bases for J; bases not matched to a gene: 8. CDR3 bases: TGTGCCAGCAGCCTTAGCGGGAGTACCATGACCCAGTACTTC. Translating gives CASSLSGSTMTQYF.

The J gene is TRBJ2-1, the V gene TRBV28; D remains ambiguous. This CDR3 contains 15 residues. Trimming took 3 bases from V and 5 from J, leaving 14 bases between them. Germline V CDR1 and CDR2: MDHEN, SYDVKM. Written as DNA, the CDR3 is TGTGCCAGCAGTTTGGGTTTCCCTGGGGACAATGAGCAGTTCTTC. Protein sequence: CASSLGFPGDNEQFF.

The rearrangement joins TRBV4-3 to TRBJ2-5; D not certain. CDR1 and CDR2 (germline): LGHNA, YSLEER. Between the trimmed V and J ends, which lost 0 bases and 4 bases, there was a span of 6 bases. CDR3 length: 13 amino acids. The CDR3 nucleotides are TGCGCCAGCAGCCAAGATCATTCAGAGACCCAGTACTTC. Protein: CASSQDHSETQYF.

This clonotype occurred a few times. The chain joins TRBV14 to TRBJ2-2; 11 bases align to TRBD2. This CDR3 is built from 15 residues. V shed 6 bases, J shed 6 bases, and the junction held 6 bases outside the gene matches. The germline CDR1 and CDR2 sequences are SGHDN and FVKESK. CDR3 nucleotide sequence: TGTGCCAGCAGACTAGCGGGAGCTAAAGCCGGGGAGCTGTTTTTT. It yields the protein CASRLAGAKAGELFF.

The CDR3 loop is CASNRPGSYEQYF. DNA for the CDR3: TGTGCCAGCAATCGGCCGGGATCCTACGAGCAGTACTTC. The rearrangement links TRBV28 to TRBJ2-7, with D perhaps TRBD2 (5 bases). In germline, CDR1 is MDHEN, CDR2 SYDVKM. V lost 7 bases and J 1 base, leaving 11 bases between the germline ends. The CDR3 length is 13 residues.

This clonotype was counted at least ten times. The rearrangement joins TRBV7-4 to TRBJ2-2, with a possible D match to TRBD1 (5 bases). The V end lost 5 bases, the J end lost 5 bases, and 9 bases lay between the germline ends. Germline CDR1 and CDR2: SGHVT and SQSDAQ. This CDR3 is built from 13 residues. CDR3 sequence: CASSTYRTGELFF. DNA of the CDR3: TGTGCCAGCAGCACTTACAGGACCGGGGAGCTGTTTTTT.

This clonotype was observed a handful of times. The CDR3, as DNA: TGTGCCAGCAGTCCCCGGGACATCCATGGCTACACCTTC. As protein: CASSPRDIHGYTF. The chain joins TRBV6-1 to TRBJ1-2, with D possibly matching TRBD1 (6 bases). Trimming shortened V by 5 bases and J by 6 bases, and 13 bases separated the two germline ends. Per the germline V gene, CDR1 is MNHNS and CDR2 is SASEGT. The CDR3 sequence is 13 residues long.